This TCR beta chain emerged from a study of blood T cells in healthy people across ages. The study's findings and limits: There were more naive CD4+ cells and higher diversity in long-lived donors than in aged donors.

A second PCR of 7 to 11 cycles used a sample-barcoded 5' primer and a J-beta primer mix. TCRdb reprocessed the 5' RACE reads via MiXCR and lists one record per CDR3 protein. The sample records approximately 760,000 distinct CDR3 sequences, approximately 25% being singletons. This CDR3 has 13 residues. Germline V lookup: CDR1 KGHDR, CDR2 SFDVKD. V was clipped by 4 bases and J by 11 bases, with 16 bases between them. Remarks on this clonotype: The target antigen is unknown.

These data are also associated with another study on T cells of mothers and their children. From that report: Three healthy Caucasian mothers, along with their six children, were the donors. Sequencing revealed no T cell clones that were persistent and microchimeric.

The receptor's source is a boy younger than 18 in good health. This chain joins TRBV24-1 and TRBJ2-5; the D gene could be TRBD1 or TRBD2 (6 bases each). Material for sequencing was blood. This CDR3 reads CATSEGTRRGQYF. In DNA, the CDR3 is TGTGCCACCAGTGAGGGTACCCGGAGGGGGCAGTACTTC.